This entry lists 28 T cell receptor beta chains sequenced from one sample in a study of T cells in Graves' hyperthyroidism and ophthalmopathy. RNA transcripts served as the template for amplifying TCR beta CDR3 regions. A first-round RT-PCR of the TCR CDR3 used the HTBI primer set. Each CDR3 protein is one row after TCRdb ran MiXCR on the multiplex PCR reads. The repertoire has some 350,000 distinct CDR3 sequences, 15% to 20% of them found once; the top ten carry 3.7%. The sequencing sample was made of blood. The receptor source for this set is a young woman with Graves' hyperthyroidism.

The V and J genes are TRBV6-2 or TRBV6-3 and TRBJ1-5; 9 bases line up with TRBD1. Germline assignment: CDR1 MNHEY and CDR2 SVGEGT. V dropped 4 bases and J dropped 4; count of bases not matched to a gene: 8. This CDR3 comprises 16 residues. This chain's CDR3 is CASSSARTGENQPQHF. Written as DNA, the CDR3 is TGTGCCAGCAGTTCGGCAAGGACAGGGGAAAATCAGCCCCAGCATTTT.

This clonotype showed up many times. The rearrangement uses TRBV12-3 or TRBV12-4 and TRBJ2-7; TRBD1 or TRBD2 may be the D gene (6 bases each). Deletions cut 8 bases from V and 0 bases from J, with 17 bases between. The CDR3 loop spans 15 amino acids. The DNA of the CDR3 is TGTGCCAGCCGTGGTTTAGGGGGGTACTCCTACGAGCAGTACTTC. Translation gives CASRGLGGYSYEQYF.

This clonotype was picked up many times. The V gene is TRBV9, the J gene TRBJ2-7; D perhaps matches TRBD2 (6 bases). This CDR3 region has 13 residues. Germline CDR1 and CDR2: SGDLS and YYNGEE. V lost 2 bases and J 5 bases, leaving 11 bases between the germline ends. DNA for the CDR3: TGTGCCAGCAGCGTTTTCCCGGGGGACGAGCAGTACTTC. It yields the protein CASSVFPGDEQYF.

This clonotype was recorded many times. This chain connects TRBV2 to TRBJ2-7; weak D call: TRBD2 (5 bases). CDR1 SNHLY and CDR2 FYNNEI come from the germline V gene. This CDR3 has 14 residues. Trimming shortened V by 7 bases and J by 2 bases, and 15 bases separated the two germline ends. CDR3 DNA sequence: TGTGCCAGCACCCCGGACCTTAGCGCCTACGAGCAGTACTTC. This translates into CASTPDLSAYEQYF.

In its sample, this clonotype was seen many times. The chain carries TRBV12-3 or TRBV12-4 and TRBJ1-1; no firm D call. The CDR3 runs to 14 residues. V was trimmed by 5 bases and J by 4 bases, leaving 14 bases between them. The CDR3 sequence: CASSPLRRVTEAFF. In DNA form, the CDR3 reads TGTGCCAGCAGTCCTTTGAGGAGGGTCACTGAAGCTTTCTTT.

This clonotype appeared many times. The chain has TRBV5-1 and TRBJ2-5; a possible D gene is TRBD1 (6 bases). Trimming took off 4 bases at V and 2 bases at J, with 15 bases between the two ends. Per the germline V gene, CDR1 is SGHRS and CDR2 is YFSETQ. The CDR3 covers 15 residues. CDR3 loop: CASSLGQLKQETQYF. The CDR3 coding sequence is TGCGCCAGCAGCCTCGGACAGCTAAAACAAGAGACCCAGTACTTC.

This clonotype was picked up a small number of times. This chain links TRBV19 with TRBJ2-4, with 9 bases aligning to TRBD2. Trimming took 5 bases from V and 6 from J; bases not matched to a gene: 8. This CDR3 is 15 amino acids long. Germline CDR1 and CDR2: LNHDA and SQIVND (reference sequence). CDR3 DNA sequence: TGTGCCAGTAGTTCCCCTAGCGGGGCCGGAAACATTCAGTACTTC. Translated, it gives CASSSPSGAGNIQYF.

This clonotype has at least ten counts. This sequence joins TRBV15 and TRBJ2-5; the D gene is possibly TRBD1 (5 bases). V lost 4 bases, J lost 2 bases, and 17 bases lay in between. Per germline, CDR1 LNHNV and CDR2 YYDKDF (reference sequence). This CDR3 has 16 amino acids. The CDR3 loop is CATSNGELGRQETQYF. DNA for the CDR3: TGTGCCACCAGCAACGGAGAATTGGGGCGACAAGAGACCCAGTACTTC.

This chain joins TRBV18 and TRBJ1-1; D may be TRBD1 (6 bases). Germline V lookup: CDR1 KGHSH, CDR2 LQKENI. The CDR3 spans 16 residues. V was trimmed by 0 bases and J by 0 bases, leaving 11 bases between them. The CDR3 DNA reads TGTGCCAGCTCACCACCGACGGGGGACATGAACACTGAAGCTTTCTTT. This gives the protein CASSPPTGDMNTEAFF.

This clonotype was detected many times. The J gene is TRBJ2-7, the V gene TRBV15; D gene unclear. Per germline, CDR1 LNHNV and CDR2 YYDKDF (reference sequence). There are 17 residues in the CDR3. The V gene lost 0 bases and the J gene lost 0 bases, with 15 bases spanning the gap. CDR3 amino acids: CATSRDFWAISSYEQYF. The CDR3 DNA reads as TGTGCCACCAGCAGAGATTTCTGGGCGATAAGCTCCTACGAGCAGTACTTC.

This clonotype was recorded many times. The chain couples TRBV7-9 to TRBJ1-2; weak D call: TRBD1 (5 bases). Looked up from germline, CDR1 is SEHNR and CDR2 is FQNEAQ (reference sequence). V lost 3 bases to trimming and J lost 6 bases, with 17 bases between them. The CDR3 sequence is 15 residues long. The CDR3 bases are TGTGCCAGCAGCTTTAAAAGGGACGGATTAGATGGCTACACCTTC. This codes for CASSFKRDGLDGYTF.

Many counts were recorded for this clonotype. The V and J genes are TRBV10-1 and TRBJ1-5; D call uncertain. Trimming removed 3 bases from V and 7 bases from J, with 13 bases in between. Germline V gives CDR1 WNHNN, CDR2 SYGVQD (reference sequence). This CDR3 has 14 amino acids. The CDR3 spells CASSDRLVRQPQHF. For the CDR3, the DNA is TGCGCCAGCAGTGACAGATTGGTCCGACAGCCCCAGCATTTT.

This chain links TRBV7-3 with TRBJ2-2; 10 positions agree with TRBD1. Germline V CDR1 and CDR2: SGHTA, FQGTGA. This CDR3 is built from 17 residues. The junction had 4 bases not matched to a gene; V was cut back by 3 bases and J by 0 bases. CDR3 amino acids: CASSLTGGKANTGELFF. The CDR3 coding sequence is TGTGCCAGCAGCTTGACAGGGGGCAAGGCGAACACCGGGGAGCTGTTTTTT.

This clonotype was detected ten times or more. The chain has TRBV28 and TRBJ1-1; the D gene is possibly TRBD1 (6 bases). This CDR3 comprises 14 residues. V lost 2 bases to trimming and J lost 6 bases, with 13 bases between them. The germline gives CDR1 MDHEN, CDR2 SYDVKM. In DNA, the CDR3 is TGTGCCAGCAGTTTAGTAGGGGGGGGCTCTGAAGCTTTCTTT. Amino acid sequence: CASSLVGGGSEAFF.

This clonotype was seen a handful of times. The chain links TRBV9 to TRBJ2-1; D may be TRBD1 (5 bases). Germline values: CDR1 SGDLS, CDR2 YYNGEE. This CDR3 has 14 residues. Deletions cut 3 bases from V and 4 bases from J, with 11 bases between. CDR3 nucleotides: TGTGCCAGCAGCGAAGGGGCGTCATACAATGAGCAGTTCTTC. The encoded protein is CASSEGASYNEQFF.

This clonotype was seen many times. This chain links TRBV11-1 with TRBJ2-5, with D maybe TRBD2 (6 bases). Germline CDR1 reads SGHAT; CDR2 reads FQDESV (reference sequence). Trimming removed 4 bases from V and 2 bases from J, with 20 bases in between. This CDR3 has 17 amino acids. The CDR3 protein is CASSYRNLLRGQETQYF. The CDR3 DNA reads TGTGCCAGCAGCTATAGAAACCTATTACGGGGGCAAGAGACCCAGTACTTC.

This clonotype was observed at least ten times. DNA of the CDR3: TGTGCCAGCAGGAAGGCAGGGGGCACTGAAGCTTTCTTT. As protein: CASRKAGGTEAFF. This chain uses TRBV28 with TRBJ1-1; 7 bases are shared with TRBD1. The CDR3 sequence is 13 residues long. The germline V gene has CDR1 MDHEN and CDR2 SYDVKM. V lost 6 bases, J lost 4 bases, and 5 bases stayed unmatched.

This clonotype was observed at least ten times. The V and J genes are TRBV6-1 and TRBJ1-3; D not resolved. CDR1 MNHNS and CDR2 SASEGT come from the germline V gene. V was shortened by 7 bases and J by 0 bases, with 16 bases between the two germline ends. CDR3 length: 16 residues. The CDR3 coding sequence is TGTGCCAGCAATCGACCCCACCAGAGCTCTGGAAACACCATATATTTT. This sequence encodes CASNRPHQSSGNTIYF.

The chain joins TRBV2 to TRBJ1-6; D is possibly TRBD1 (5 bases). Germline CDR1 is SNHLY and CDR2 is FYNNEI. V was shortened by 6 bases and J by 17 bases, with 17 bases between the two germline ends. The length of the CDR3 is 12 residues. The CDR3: CASRWGQRAVHF. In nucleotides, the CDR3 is TGTGCCAGCAGATGGGGCCAGAGGGCGGTCCACTTT.

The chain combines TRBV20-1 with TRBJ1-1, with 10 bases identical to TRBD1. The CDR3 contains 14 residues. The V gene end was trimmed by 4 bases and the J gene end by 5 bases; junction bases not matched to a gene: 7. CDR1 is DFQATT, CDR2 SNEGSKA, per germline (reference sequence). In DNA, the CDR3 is TGCAGTGCTACTAGGACAGGGGGGAGGACTGAAGCTTTCTTT. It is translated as CSATRTGGRTEAFF.

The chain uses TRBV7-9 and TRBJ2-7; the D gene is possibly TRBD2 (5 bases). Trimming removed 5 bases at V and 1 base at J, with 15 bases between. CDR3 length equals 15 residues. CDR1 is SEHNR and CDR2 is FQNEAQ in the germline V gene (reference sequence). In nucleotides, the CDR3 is TGTGCCAGCAGCCCAGGCCAGCGGCAATCCTACGAGCAGTACTTC. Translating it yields CASSPGQRQSYEQYF.

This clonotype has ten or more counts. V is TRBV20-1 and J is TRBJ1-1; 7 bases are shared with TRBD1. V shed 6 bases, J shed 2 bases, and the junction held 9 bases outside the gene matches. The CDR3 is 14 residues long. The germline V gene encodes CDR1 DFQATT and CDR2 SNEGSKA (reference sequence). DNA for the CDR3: TGCAGTGCCCGAACCCGACAGGGAAACACTGAAGCTTTCTTT. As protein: CSARTRQGNTEAFF.

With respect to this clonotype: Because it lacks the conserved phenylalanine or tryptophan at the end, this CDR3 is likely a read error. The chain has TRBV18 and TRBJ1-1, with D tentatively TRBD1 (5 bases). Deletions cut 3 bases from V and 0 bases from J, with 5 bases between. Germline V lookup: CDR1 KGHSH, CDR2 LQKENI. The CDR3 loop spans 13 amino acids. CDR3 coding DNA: TGTGCCAGCTCACCGGACATGAACACTGAAGCTTTCTTG. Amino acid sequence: CASSPDMNTEAFL.

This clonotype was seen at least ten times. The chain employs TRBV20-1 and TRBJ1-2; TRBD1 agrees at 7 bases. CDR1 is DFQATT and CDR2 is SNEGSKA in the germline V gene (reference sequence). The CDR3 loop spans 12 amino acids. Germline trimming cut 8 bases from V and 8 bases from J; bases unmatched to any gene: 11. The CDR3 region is CSRKEGAKGYTF. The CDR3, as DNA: TGCAGTAGGAAGGAGGGGGCAAAGGGCTACACCTTC.

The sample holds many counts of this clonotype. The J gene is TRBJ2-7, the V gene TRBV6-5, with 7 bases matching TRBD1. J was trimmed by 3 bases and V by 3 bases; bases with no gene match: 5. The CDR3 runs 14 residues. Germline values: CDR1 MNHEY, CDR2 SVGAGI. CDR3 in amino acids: CASSYSGTVYEQYF. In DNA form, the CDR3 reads TGTGCCAGCAGTTATTCCGGGACAGTCTACGAGCAGTACTTC.

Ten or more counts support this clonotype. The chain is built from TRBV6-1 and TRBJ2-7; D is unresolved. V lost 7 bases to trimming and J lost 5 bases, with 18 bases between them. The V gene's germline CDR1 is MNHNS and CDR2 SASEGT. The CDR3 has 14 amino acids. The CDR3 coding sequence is TGTGCCAGCACCGAAGGGAATCGGCTTGACGAGCAGTACTTC. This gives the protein CASTEGNRLDEQYF.

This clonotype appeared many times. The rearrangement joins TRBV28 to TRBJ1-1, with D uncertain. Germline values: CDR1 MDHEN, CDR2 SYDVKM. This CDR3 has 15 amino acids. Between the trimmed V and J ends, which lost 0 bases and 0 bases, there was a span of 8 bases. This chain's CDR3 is CASSLWREMNTEAFF. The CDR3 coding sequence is TGTGCCAGCAGTTTATGGCGGGAGATGAACACTGAAGCTTTCTTT.

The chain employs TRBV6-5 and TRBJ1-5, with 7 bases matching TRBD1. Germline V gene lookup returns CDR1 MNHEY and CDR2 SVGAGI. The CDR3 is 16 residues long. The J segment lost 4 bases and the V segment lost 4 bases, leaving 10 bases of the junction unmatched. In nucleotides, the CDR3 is TGTGCCAGCAGTTTTGCGGGACAGATTGTTAATCAGCCCCAGCATTTT. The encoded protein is CASSFAGQIVNQPQHF.